Shown below are 7 T cell receptor beta chains from a single sample sequenced in a study of CD8 T cells in ankylosing spondylitis. These TCRs' antigens remain unknown. Study-wide points: Blood from ankylosing spondylitis patients appeared to carry a characteristic roughly 8-variant TCR beta motif.

TCRdb called the 5' RACE reads again in MiXCR, with one record for every CDR3 protein. The sample contains roughly 670,000 distinct CDR3 sequences, roughly 19% of which appear only once. The specimen sequenced was blood, either unsorted or a sorted T cell fraction (not recorded which). Every receptor here comes from a male donor with ankylosing spondylitis.

This clonotype was recorded many times. A junction boundary mismatches the germline segment, possibly from a read error. This CDR3 reads CASSLSGDSNQPQHF. CDR3 coding DNA: TGTGCCAGCAGCTTATCCGGGGATAGCAATCAGCCCCAGCATTTT. The chain recombines TRBV5-1 with TRBJ1-5; D remains ambiguous. CDR1 is SGHRS and CDR2 is YFSETQ in the germline V gene. This CDR3 comprises 15 residues. Full variable domain (remainder filled in from reference TRBV5-1 and TRBJ1-5): KAGVTQTPRYLIKTRGQQVTLSCSPISGHRSVSWYQQTPGQGLQFLFEYFSETQRNKGNFPGRFSGRQFSNSRSEMNVSTLELGDSALYLCASSLSGDSNQPQHFGDGTRLSIL.

The rearrangement uses TRBV7-2 and TRBJ2-7, with TRBD2 identical over 9 bases. The CDR3 is 17 residues long. With 4 bases clipped from V and 2 bases from J, the junction kept 12 bases outside the gene matches. CDR1 and CDR2 from the germline V gene are SGHTA and FQGNSA. The CDR3 region is CASSYFPSGLAPYEQYF. The CDR3 nucleotides read TGTGCCAGCAGCTATTTCCCCTCGGGACTAGCTCCCTACGAGCAGTACTTC.

This clonotype was counted a few times. The chain links TRBV20-1 to TRBJ1-2; D not resolved. The CDR3 length is 11 residues. V was pared by 0 bases and J by 8 bases, with 7 bases between. Germline CDR1 reads DFQATT; CDR2 reads SNEGSKA (reference sequence). The chain's CDR3 is CSARDWLGYTF. The CDR3 DNA is TGCAGTGCTAGAGATTGGCTGGGCTACACCTTC.

The genes are TRBV6-6 and TRBJ2-5; D call uncertain. Trimming shortened V by 6 bases and J by 5 bases, and 13 bases separated the two germline ends. CDR1 and CDR2 from the germline V gene are MNHNY and SVGAGI (reference sequence). The CDR3 loop spans 13 amino acids. The chain's CDR3 is CASSQPGSETQYF. The CDR3 DNA sequence: TGTGCCAGCAGCCAGCCCGGGTCCGAGACCCAGTACTTC.

This clonotype occurred once. The chain employs TRBV5-1 and TRBJ2-5, with D possibly matching TRBD1 (6 bases). Germline V gene lookup returns CDR1 SGHRS and CDR2 YFSETQ. Trimming shortened V by 2 bases and J by 5 bases, and 16 bases separated the two germline ends. The CDR3 consists of 15 residues. The CDR3 sequence is CASSFGMGAGETQYF. DNA of the CDR3: TGCGCCAGCAGCTTTGGGATGGGGGCCGGTGAGACCCAGTACTTC.

The genes are TRBV27 and TRBJ2-3; no reliable D call. V was pared by 11 bases and J by 0 bases, with 12 bases between. The CDR3 sequence is 13 residues long. Germline CDR1 MNHEY, CDR2 SMNVEV (reference sequence). The DNA of the CDR3 is TGTGCCGCAAGGCCAGCTAGCACAGATACGCAGTATTTT. Its translation is CAARPASTDTQYF.

The chain employs TRBV10-1 and TRBJ1-2, with D unresolved. Trimming removed 5 bases from V and 5 bases from J, with 6 bases in between. This CDR3 spans 11 amino acids. Germline values: CDR1 WNHNN, CDR2 SYGVQD (reference sequence). The CDR3 region has the DNA TGCGCCAGCAGTAACGGATATGGCTACACCTTC. Amino acids: CASSNGYGYTF.